This T cell receptor (beta chain) was obtained from a study of T-cell memory formation after mild COVID-19. Study overall: TCR clusters showed largely donor specificity.

One entry per CDR3 protein results from TCRdb running MiXCR on the 5' RACE reads. In the table there are 270,000 or so distinct CDR3 sequences, about a sixth of which are singletons. With regard to this clonotype: Its antigen is undetermined.

The study, taken as a whole, reports: CD4/CD8 balance held among clones contracting day 15 to 85, and later expanders leaned CD4+. Pre-infection memory carried some responding clones, suggesting that cross-reactive memory joined.

Germline lookup yields CDR1 SGHRS and CDR2 YFSETQ. The CDR3 is 16 amino acids. V was cut by 6 bases and J by 2 bases, with 21 bases left in between. This receptor was obtained from a young man who had mild COVID-19 (a few samples of this study predate the infection). Cell type and time point are not known. Sequencing was done on a sample of PBMCs or a T cell subset sorted from them (not recorded which). The chain joins TRBV5-1 to TRBJ2-7; no clear D. The CDR3 is CASTLGGSLGTYEQYF. The CDR3 DNA follows: TGCGCCAGCACATTGGGTGGCTCTCTCGGCACCTACGAGCAGTACTTC.